These 32 T cell receptor beta chains came from one sample sequenced in a study of CD8+ T cells in alopecia areata. Extracted from the samples, RNA was reverse transcribed into cDNA to serve as the sequencing template. Sequencing was performed with immunoSEQ multiplex PCR; in TCRdb, only in-frame clones are kept and a portion is missing. The sample records about 150,000 clones, 50% to 65% being singletons. This specimen was CD8+ T cells sorted from blood, taken at week 0. The source is a human donor with alopecia areata.

V and J are TRBV9 and TRBJ1-2; no definite D call. The CDR3 spans 10 residues. CDR1 SGDLS and CDR2 YYNGEE come from the germline V gene. With 4 bases removed from V and 4 bases from J, the gap between germline ends came to 2 bases. This CDR3 reads CASSPYGYTF. For the CDR3, the DNA is TGTGCCAGCAGCCCCTATGGCTACACCTTC.

This clone was seen a few times. V gene TRBV7-6 combines with J gene TRBJ1-6, with a possible D match to TRBD1 (5 bases). CDR3 size: 15 residues. With 1 base removed from V and 5 bases from J, the gap between germline ends came to 9 bases. Germline V gene data show CDR1 as SGHVS and CDR2 as FNYEAQ. The CDR3 region is CASSLGGRHNSPLHF. DNA of the CDR3: TGTGCCAGCAGCTTAGGGGGCAGGCATAATTCACCCCTCCACTTT.

V and J are TRBV21-1 and TRBJ2-3; the table's TRBD2 call for D was not verified on the DNA. TRBV21-1 is described as a pseudogene. This CDR3 region has 19 residues. This chain's CDR3 is CASSKFRLVRIMDTDTQYF. CDR3 in DNA: TGTGCCAGCAGCAAATTTCGGTTAGTGCGGATAATGGACACAGATACGCAGTATTTT.

This chain uses TRBV2 with TRBJ2-5; tentatively, D is TRBD1 or TRBD2 (5 bases each). The germline V and J ends were trimmed by 8 bases and 2 bases, with 12 bases remaining between them. This CDR3 is built from 13 residues. Germline CDR1 SNHLY, CDR2 FYNNEI. The CDR3 is CASQGETQETQYF. Here the CDR3 DNA reads TGTGCCAGCCAAGGGGAGACACAAGAGACCCAGTACTTC.

This chain connects TRBV5-6 to TRBJ2-1; 10 positions agree with TRBD1. Germline V CDR1 and CDR2: SGHDT, YYEEEE. V trimming: 3 bases; J trimming: 8 bases; junction bases outside the gene matches: 8. This CDR3 is 15 amino acids long. The CDR3 DNA reads as TGTGCCAGCAGCTCCCGACAGGGGGCGTCGGATGAGCAGTTCTTC. It is translated as CASSSRQGASDEQFF.

The genes are TRBV9 and TRBJ1-2, with D unclear. The CDR3 is made up of 14 amino acids. The germline V gene encodes CDR1 SGDLS and CDR2 YYNGEE. Trimming stripped 1 base from V and 3 bases from J, with 10 bases between. The CDR3 DNA sequence: TGTGCCAGCAGCGTAACCAAGTTGCACTATGGCTACACCTTC. Protein: CASSVTKLHYGYTF.

A few counts support this clone. The V call is TRBV2, the J call TRBJ2-1, with no clear D. The CDR3 runs 13 residues. Germline V gene sequence: CDR1 SNHLY, CDR2 FYNNEI. Trimming cost V 3 bases and J 6 bases, with 9 bases left between them. This chain's CDR3 is CASSDPGSNEQFF. The CDR3 DNA is TGTGCCAGCAGTGACCCCGGTTCCAATGAGCAGTTCTTC.

Of note for this clone: The identical CDR3 is also encoded by other nucleotide sequences in the sample. The rearrangement joins TRBV6-5 to TRBJ1-1; possible D gene TRBD1, 5 bases. The CDR3 is made up of 13 amino acids. The germline V gene has CDR1 MNHEY and CDR2 SVGAGI. V was trimmed by 4 bases and J by 0 bases, leaving 6 bases between them. CDR3 region: CASSLGVNTEAFF. CDR3 DNA: TGTGCCAGCAGTTTGGGGGTGAACACTGAAGCTTTCTTT.

V and J are TRBV28 and TRBJ1-2; D is unclear. Germline CDR1 and CDR2: MDHEN and SYDVKM. The CDR3 loop spans 11 amino acids. Between the trimmed V and J ends, which lost 8 bases and 4 bases, there was a span of 8 bases. CDR3 bases: TGTGCCAGCCGAGGCCCCTATGGCTACACCTTC. Translated: CASRGPYGYTF.

The chain joins TRBV27 to TRBJ1-4; a weak D match, TRBD1 (5 bases). This CDR3 region has 14 residues. Trimming shortened V by 5 bases and J by 8 bases, and 15 bases separated the two germline ends. Germline-derived CDR1 and CDR2 are MNHEY and SMNVEV (reference sequence). Here the CDR3 reads CASSPGRAGEKLFF. The CDR3 DNA reads TGTGCCAGCAGTCCGGGACGGGCGGGAGAAAAACTGTTTTTT.

The rearrangement joins TRBV27 to TRBJ2-1, with a weak D call TRBD1 (6 bases). Germline V lookup: CDR1 MNHEY, CDR2 SMNVEV (reference sequence). Deletions cut 7 bases from V and 0 bases from J, with 16 bases between. The CDR3 has 16 amino acids. CDR3 protein: CASTKQGPYSYNEQFF. CDR3 bases: TGTGCCAGCACTAAACAGGGACCCTACTCCTACAATGAGCAGTTCTTC.

The table lists this clone with a few counts. The chain is built from TRBV5-1 and TRBJ2-1; either TRBD1 or TRBD2 may fit D (5 bases each). Looked up from germline, CDR1 is SGHRS and CDR2 is YFSETQ. The CDR3 length is 19 residues. The V end was cut by 4 bases, the J end by 0 bases, with 23 bases between. The CDR3 reads CASSLDHSGTASSYNEQFF. The CDR3 DNA follows: TGCGCCAGCAGCCTGGATCACTCCGGGACCGCAAGCTCCTACAATGAGCAGTTCTTC.

In regard to this clone: This specimen includes other DNA sequences encoding the same CDR3. The rearrangement links TRBV30 to TRBJ2-7; a possible D gene is TRBD2 (5 bases). Trimming pared 0 bases from V and 4 bases from J, leaving 7 bases between. The germline V gene encodes CDR1 GTSNPN and CDR2 SVGIG (reference sequence). The CDR3 is 12 amino acids. This CDR3 reads CAWSVRLYEQYF. CDR3 coding DNA: TGTGCCTGGAGTGTACGACTATACGAGCAGTACTTC.

V usage is TRBV28 and J usage is TRBJ2-3; perhaps D is TRBD1 or TRBD2 (6 bases each). In germline, CDR1 is MDHEN, CDR2 SYDVKM. The germline V and J ends were trimmed by 4 bases and 0 bases, with 14 bases remaining between them. This CDR3 has 16 amino acids. CDR3 bases: TGTGCCAGCAGTTCCGATCGGGGGCCCAGCACAGATACGCAGTATTTT. Translated, it gives CASSSDRGPSTDTQYF.

This clone was seen a few times. The genes are TRBV9 and TRBJ2-1; TRBD2 aligns across 7 bases. The CDR3 has 14 residues. Germline loops: CDR1 SGDLS, CDR2 YYNGEE. Losses at the gene ends were 3 bases for V and 4 bases for J; bases not matched to a gene: 4. CDR3 loop: CASSGSGDYNEQFF. As DNA, the CDR3 is TGTGCCAGCAGCGGAAGCGGGGATTACAATGAGCAGTTCTTC.

This clone appeared a few times. The J gene is TRBJ2-7, the V gene TRBV27; 10 nucleotides line up with TRBD2. The CDR3 consists of 14 residues. CDR1 and CDR2 from the germline V gene are MNHEY and SMNVEV (reference sequence). V lost 6 bases and J lost 1; bases outside the gene matches: 3. CDR3 sequence (DNA): TGTGCCAGCAGGATAGCGGGGGGATCCTACGAGCAGTACTTC. Its translation: CASRIAGGSYEQYF.

This rearrangement joins TRBV29-1 to TRBJ2-2, with D perhaps assigned TRBD1 or TRBD2 (5 bases each). This CDR3 region has 16 residues. V shed 7 bases and J shed 6 bases, with 24 bases lying between them. Per germline, CDR1 SQVTM and CDR2 ANQGSEA. The CDR3: CSATGAEGLPAGELFF. In DNA form, the CDR3 reads TGCAGCGCCACCGGGGCGGAAGGCTTACCGGCCGGGGAGCTGTTTTTT.

The chain uses TRBV29-1 and TRBJ2-7, with TRBD2 matching over 10 bases. This CDR3 is built from 15 residues. V was pared by 5 bases and J by 1 base, with 8 bases of the junction left unmatched. The germline V gene has CDR1 SQVTM and CDR2 ANQGSEA. CDR3 in DNA: TGCAGCGTTTCCACTAGCGGGGCCTTTTCCTACGAGCAGTACTTC. Protein: CSVSTSGAFSYEQYF.

V gene TRBV5-6 combines with J gene TRBJ1-4, with TRBD1 identical over 7 bases. Germline loops: CDR1 SGHDT, CDR2 YYEEEE. The CDR3 runs 16 residues. The V segment lost 4 bases and the J segment 5 bases; nucleotides outside the gene matches: 11. CDR3 amino acids: CASSGSTGAVNEKLFF. CDR3 DNA sequence: TGTGCCAGCAGCGGCTCCACAGGGGCGGTAAATGAAAAACTGTTTTTT. Full variable domain (outside the CDR3, taken from reference TRBV5-6 and TRBJ1-4): DAGVTQSPTHLIKTRGQQVTLRCSPKSGHDTVSWYQQALGQGPQFIFQYYEEEERQRGNFPDRFSGHQFPNYSSELNVNALLLGDSALYLCASSGSTGAVNEKLFFGSGTQLSVL.

This chain uses TRBV9 with TRBJ2-1; 10 bases are shared with TRBD2. The J segment lost 2 bases and the V segment lost 4 bases, leaving 3 bases of the junction unmatched. Germline CDR1 and CDR2: SGDLS and YYNGEE. The CDR3 consists of 15 residues. The CDR3 nucleotides are TGTGCCAGCAGCACTAGCGGGGACACCTACAATGAGCAGTTCTTC. Translated: CASSTSGDTYNEQFF.

The V and J genes are TRBV7-9 and TRBJ2-1; the D gene is possibly TRBD2 (5 bases). The CDR3 length is 15 residues. V lost 1 base and J lost 2, with 9 bases in between. CDR1 is SEHNR, CDR2 FQNEAQ, per germline (reference sequence). CDR3 in amino acids: CASSLGAVPYNEQFF. The DNA of the CDR3 is TGTGCCAGCAGCTTAGGAGCGGTACCCTACAATGAGCAGTTCTTC.

The chain couples TRBV4-3 to TRBJ1-1; possible D gene TRBD1, 6 bases. The CDR3 runs to 13 residues. The germline V gene has CDR1 LGHNA and CDR2 YSLEER. Trimming stripped 5 bases from V and 1 base from J, with 8 bases between. CDR3 nucleotide sequence: TGCGCCAGCAGCTCACAGGGGAACACTGAAGCTTTCTTT. Translating gives CASSSQGNTEAFF.

V is TRBV5-6 and J is TRBJ1-6; the D is unclear. The V gene's germline CDR1 is SGHDT and CDR2 YYEEEE. The CDR3 contains 13 residues. V was cut by 7 bases and J by 7 bases, with 12 bases left in between. CDR3 coding DNA: TGTGCCAGCTCGACTGGAAAGAATTCACCCCTCCACTTT. This translates into CASSTGKNSPLHF.

The chain recombines TRBV7-3 with TRBJ1-1; D unresolved. Germline assignment: CDR1 SGHTA and CDR2 FQGTGA. Deletions cut 6 bases from V and 3 bases from J, with 8 bases between. The CDR3 runs to 12 residues. DNA of the CDR3: TGTGCCAGCAGTGCGGGAGACACTGAAGCTTTCTTT. It encodes CASSAGDTEAFF.

The V gene is TRBV5-1, the J gene TRBJ1-2; tentative D call: TRBD1 (5 bases). V shed 0 bases and J shed 2 bases, with 11 bases lying between them. CDR3 length equals 15 residues. Germline V gene sequence: CDR1 SGHRS, CDR2 YFSETQ. The CDR3 DNA sequence: TGCGCCAGCAGCTTGGTACCCCAGGGCAACTATGGCTACACCTTC. Translation: CASSLVPQGNYGYTF.

The rearrangement links TRBV29-1 to TRBJ1-1; D ambiguous. CDR3 length: 12 amino acids. Per germline, CDR1 SQVTM and CDR2 ANQGSEA. V was trimmed by 5 bases and J by 2 bases, leaving 9 bases between them. The CDR3 region is CSVISGNTEAFF. Written as DNA, the CDR3 is TGCAGCGTTATCTCAGGAAACACTGAAGCTTTCTTT.

This clone was seen ten or more times. The rearrangement links TRBV19 to TRBJ1-2, with D hard to call. CDR3 length equals 13 residues. Germline CDR1 LNHDA, CDR2 SQIVND (reference sequence). The germline V and J ends were trimmed by 3 bases and 4 bases, with 9 bases remaining between them. The CDR3 DNA sequence: TGTGCCAGTAGTATGCAGGAATCCTATGGCTACACCTTC. Translated: CASSMQESYGYTF.

CDR3 region: CASSDPNRGYTF. The CDR3 DNA reads as TGTGCCAGCAGTGACCCGAACCGGGGCTACACCTTC. This chain links TRBV2 with TRBJ1-2, with D uncertain. Germline V gene data show CDR1 as SNHLY and CDR2 as FYNNEI. The CDR3 spans 12 residues. Trimming shortened V by 3 bases and J by 8 bases, and 10 bases separated the two germline ends.

CDR3 nucleotides: TGCAGTGCTAGCAGGCTCCGAGAACAGTTCTTC. It specifies CSASRLREQFF. The chain is built from TRBV20-1 and TRBJ2-1; D is unresolved. V was clipped by 3 bases and J by 13 bases, with 13 bases between them. The germline CDR1 and CDR2 sequences are DFQATT and SNEGSKA (reference sequence). This CDR3 has 11 amino acids.

The J gene is TRBJ2-3, the V gene TRBV2; D gene ambiguous. The germline V gene encodes CDR1 SNHLY and CDR2 FYNNEI. CDR3 length equals 16 residues. Trimming took 0 bases from V and 0 from J, leaving 10 bases between them. As DNA, the CDR3 is TGTGCCAGCAGTGAAGCGTTACAGCCGAGCACAGATACGCAGTATTTT. This codes for CASSEALQPSTDTQYF. Full variable domain (missing parts from reference TRBV2 and TRBJ2-3): EPEVTQTPSHQVTQMGQEVILRCVPISNHLYFYWYRQILGQKVEFLVSFYNNEISEKSEIFDDQFSVERPDGSNFTLKIRSTKLEDSAMYFCASSEALQPSTDTQYFGPGTRLTVL.

The chain combines TRBV4-3 with TRBJ2-7; 8 bases align to TRBD1. Germline-derived CDR1 and CDR2 are LGHNA and YSLEER. The trim removed 0 bases at V and 6 bases at J, leaving 7 bases unmatched. CDR3 length equals 15 residues. CDR3 in amino acids: CASSQDAGGFLEQYF. The DNA for the CDR3 is TGCGCCAGCAGCCAAGATGCAGGGGGCTTCCTCGAGCAGTACTTC.

In its sample, this clone was seen many times. This rearrangement joins TRBV6-4 to TRBJ1-4; TRBD1 aligns across 11 bases. The CDR3 runs 14 residues. J was trimmed by 8 bases and V by 5 bases; bases with no gene match: 4. Germline CDR1 and CDR2: MRHNA and SNTAGT. The CDR3 region is CASSLGQGVEKLFF. In nucleotides, the CDR3 is TGTGCCAGCAGTCTGGGACAGGGGGTAGAAAAACTGTTTTTT.